The table lists the clone carrying this T cell receptor beta chain with many counts. No antigen is known for it. Other DNA variants within this sample encode the same CDR3. This CDR3 has 13 residues. Trimming took 6 bases from V and 6 from J, leaving 12 bases between them. Per the germline V gene, CDR1 is LNHDA and CDR2 is SQIVND (reference sequence). The data were obtained in a study of cytomegalovirus exposure and HLA in healthy donors. Study-level information: Clustering assigned about 79% of the approximately 370 genotyped donors to the Caucasian-associated ancestry cluster. Regarding the study as a whole: Per a prior analysis, the majority of TCR beta V segments were productive roughly 87% or roughly 30% of the time. An ancestry cluster, one associated with Asian ancestry, reportedly showed fewer N-insertions than the approximately 670-donor mean in a later analysis. Accurate prediction of most subjects' HLA-A and HLA-B alleles from TCR beta sequences was reported.

13 Jbeta primers and 60 Vbeta primers were used for the PCR. Sequencing used immunoSEQ multiplex PCR; TCRdb keeps in-frame clones, though not all of them. The sample includes some 270,000 clones, approximately 80% of them seen just once. This receptor was taken from a girl aged 2-9 years in good health and CMV-seronegative. The V gene is TRBV19, the J gene TRBJ2-1, with D perhaps TRBD1 (7 bases). Source material: PBMCs. CDR3 coding DNA: TGTGCCAGTAGCCACAGGGGAGGCAATGAGCAGTTCTTC. It encodes CASSHRGGNEQFF.